This TCR beta chain is from a study of cytomegalovirus exposure and HLA in healthy donors. Libraries were prepared by immunoSEQ multiplex PCR; TCRdb keeps only in-frame clonotypes and omits some of them. The sample holds about 130,000 clones; almost 85% are singletons and the top ten take approximately 30%. The germline V gene has CDR1 MDHEN and CDR2 SYDVKM. The germline V and J ends were trimmed by 9 bases and 4 bases, with 14 bases remaining between them. The CDR3 has 13 amino acids. The receptor was derived from a man aged 25-45 years in good health and CMV-seropositive. The genes are TRBV28 and TRBJ2-3; tentative D call: TRBD1 (5 bases). The material sequenced was PBMCs. This CDR3 is CASKNRGADTQYF. The CDR3 bases are TGTGCCAGTAAGAATAGGGGTGCAGATACGCAGTATTTT. Full variable domain (rest looked up from reference TRBV28 and TRBJ2-3): DVKVTQSSRYLVKRTGEKVFLECVQDMDHENMFWYRQDPGLGLRLIYFSYDVKMKEKGDIPEGYSVSREKKERFSLILESASTNQTSMYLCASKNRGADTQYFGPGTRLTVL.